This is a list of T cell receptor beta chains from one sample in a study of T cell responses to AZD1222 COVID-19 vaccine. Assay: immunoSEQ multiplex PCR; the TCRdb copy retains only in-frame clones and omits some. Found here are about 120,000 clones, around 81% of them singletons; the top ten hold roughly 5%. The specimen was peripheral blood, collected on day 0 of AZD1222 vaccination. These receptors came from an adult in good health. Each CDR3 is given with its conserved first and last residue. The D gene is left open where the match is weak. Clone size is given for some rows only: seen once, a few or many times, or a class if the clone is expanded.

J	V	size	D	DNA	CDR3
TRBJ2-1	TRBV5-8	once	NA	TGTGCCAGCAGCTTGGGTAGTCATTCCTACAATGAGCAGTTCTTC	CASSLGSHSYNEQFF
TRBJ1-3	TRBV6-5	NA	NA	TGTGCCAGCAGTTACCCGACAGAAACTGGAAACACCATATATTTT	CASSYPTETGNTIYF
TRBJ1-6	TRBV6-2/TRBV6-3	NA	NA	TGTGCCAGCAGTTACAGGGATAATTCACCCCTCCACTTT	CASSYRDNSPLHF
TRBJ2-1	TRBV19	NA	TRBD2	TGTGCCAGTAAGGCGGTTAAAATCGGACTAGCGGGGCCGTCCTCCTACAATGAGCAGTTCTTC	CASKAVKIGLAGPSSYNEQFF
TRBJ1-5	TRBV19	NA	NA	TGTGCCAGTAGTATAGATAAGGGCCAGGGTAATCAGCCCCAGCATTTT	CASSIDKGQGNQPQHF
TRBJ2-2	TRBV28	NA	TRBD2	TGTGCCAGCAGTTTATCTGGGACTAGGAACACCGGGGAGCTGTTTTTT	CASSLSGTRNTGELFF
TRBJ1-1	TRBV11-2	NA	NA	TGTGCCAGCAGCTTGGACGCGACGGACACTGAAGCTTTCTTT	CASSLDATDTEAFF
TRBJ1-6	TRBV28	NA	TRBD1	TGTGCCAGCAGAACACCGGGACAGCCCTTTGTCTATAATTCACCCCTCCACTTT	CASRTPGQPFVYNSPLHF
TRBJ2-5	TRBV7-2	NA	TRBD2	TGTGCCAGCAGCCCCGAGGGCGGGAGAGGTCGAGAGACCCAGTACTTC	CASSPEGGRGRETQYF
TRBJ2-7	TRBV5-1	NA	TRBD2	TGCGCCAGCGGGGTCCCAACTAGCGCCTACGAGCAGTACTTC	CASGVPTSAYEQYF
TRBJ1-4	TRBV7-2	NA	NA	TGTGCCAGCAGCTTAGGAGGAACCGCAACTAATGAAAAACTGTTTTTT	CASSLGGTATNEKLFF
TRBJ1-5	TRBV7-2	NA	NA	TGTGCCAGCAGCTTAGGACATCCGGGCAATCAGCCCCAGCATTTT	CASSLGHPGNQPQHF
TRBJ1-5	TRBV3-1/TRBV3-2	NA	TRBD1	TGTGCCAGCAGCCAGCAACCCAGGGGGCGGTTTTCAAGTCAGCCCCAGCATTTT	CASSQQPRGRFSSQPQHF
TRBJ2-2	TRBV27	NA	TRBD2	TGTGCCAGCTCAGCTTCCTCGGGACTAGCCGGCGGGGAGCTGTTTTTT	CASSASSGLAGGELFF
TRBJ1-1	TRBV7-9	once	NA	TGTGCCAGCAGCTTAGAAAGCGGGGCAGCTTTCTTT	CASSLESGAAFF
TRBJ1-2	TRBV5-6	once	NA	TGTGCCAGCAGCTTTCGGGCTTATGAGAAGACGAACTATGGCTACACCTTC	CASSFRAYEKTNYGYTF
TRBJ1-2	TRBV2	NA	NA	TGTGCCAGCAGGGACGGGACGTCTTTCGCTGGCTACACCTTC	CASRDGTSFAGYTF
TRBJ1-5	TRBV27	NA	TRBD1	TGTGCCAGCAGTTCCGGGACAGGCAATCAGCCCCAGCATTTT	CASSSGTGNQPQHF
TRBJ2-3	TRBV30	NA	NA	TGTGCCTGGAGGCCTCCCCGGCCGGATACGCAGTATTTT	CAWRPPRPDTQYF
TRBJ1-5	TRBV4-3	NA	NA	TGCGCCAGCAGCCAAGATCTGGCAGGCTCTCAGCCCCAGCATTTT	CASSQDLAGSQPQHF
TRBJ2-1	TRBV9	NA	TRBD1	TGTGCCAGCAGCCGACAGGGGCTGAGCAATGAGCAGTTCTTC	CASSRQGLSNEQFF
TRBJ2-3	TRBV28	NA	NA	TGTGCCAGCCACAGGGCTAGCACAGATACGCAGTATTTT	CASHRASTDTQYF
TRBJ2-5	TRBV15	NA	TRBD1	TGTGCCACCAGGACAGGGGGGCCCCAAGAGACCCAGTACTTC	CATRTGGPQETQYF
TRBJ1-1	TRBV4-3	NA	NA	TGCGCCAGCAGCCAAGATTATCCAGATTTGGCTGAAGCTTTCTTT	CASSQDYPDLAEAFF
TRBJ1-6	TRBV19	NA	NA	TGTGCCAGTAGTATTAGAGCCTCATTCAGCTCCTATAATTCACCCCTCCACTTT	CASSIRASFSSYNSPLHF
TRBJ1-2	TRBV28	once	NA	TGTGCCAGCAGGACCGCAGGAGTCTTTAGCGCCTTC	CASRTAGVFSAF